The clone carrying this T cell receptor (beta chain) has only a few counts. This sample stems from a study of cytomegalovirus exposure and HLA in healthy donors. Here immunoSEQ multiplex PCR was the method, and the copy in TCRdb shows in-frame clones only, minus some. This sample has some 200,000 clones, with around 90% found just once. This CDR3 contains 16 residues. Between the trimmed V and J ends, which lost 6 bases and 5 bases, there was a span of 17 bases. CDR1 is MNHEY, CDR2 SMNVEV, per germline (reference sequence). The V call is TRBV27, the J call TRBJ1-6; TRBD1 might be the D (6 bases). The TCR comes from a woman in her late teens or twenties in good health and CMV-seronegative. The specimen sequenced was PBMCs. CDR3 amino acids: CASRTGQQGNNSPLHF. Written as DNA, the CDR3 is TGTGCCAGCAGGACAGGTCAACAGGGCAATAATTCACCCCTCCACTTT.